The clone carrying this TCR beta chain was seen just once. The record originates from a study of blood T cell repertoires in COVID-19. Study information: The United States, Italy and Spain supplied acute and convalescent COVID-19 samples. The analysed material was cDNA or gDNA that came from T cells, B-cell-depleted T cells, or PBMCs.

Source study methods: Estimates of nucleated cell counts were drawn from the amplification of reference gene primers. Measured with immunoSEQ multiplex PCR; TCRdb has only the in-frame clones, and not every one. For V, J and clone size, that table is used; D and trimming come from the DNA. The sample has more than 110,000 clones, more than 75% seen once. The CDR3 is 14 amino acids. Germline V lookup: CDR1 MNHEY, CDR2 SVGAGI. Trimming stripped 6 bases from V and 1 base from J, with 12 bases between. The chain carries TRBV6-5 and TRBJ1-2; D is uncertain. The sequencing input was peripheral blood. This receptor was taken from a man of 80 years or more with acute or convalescent COVID-19. The chain's CDR3 is CASRTPGGNYGYTF. CDR3 DNA sequence: TGTGCCAGCAGGACCCCTGGAGGTAACTATGGCTACACCTTC.